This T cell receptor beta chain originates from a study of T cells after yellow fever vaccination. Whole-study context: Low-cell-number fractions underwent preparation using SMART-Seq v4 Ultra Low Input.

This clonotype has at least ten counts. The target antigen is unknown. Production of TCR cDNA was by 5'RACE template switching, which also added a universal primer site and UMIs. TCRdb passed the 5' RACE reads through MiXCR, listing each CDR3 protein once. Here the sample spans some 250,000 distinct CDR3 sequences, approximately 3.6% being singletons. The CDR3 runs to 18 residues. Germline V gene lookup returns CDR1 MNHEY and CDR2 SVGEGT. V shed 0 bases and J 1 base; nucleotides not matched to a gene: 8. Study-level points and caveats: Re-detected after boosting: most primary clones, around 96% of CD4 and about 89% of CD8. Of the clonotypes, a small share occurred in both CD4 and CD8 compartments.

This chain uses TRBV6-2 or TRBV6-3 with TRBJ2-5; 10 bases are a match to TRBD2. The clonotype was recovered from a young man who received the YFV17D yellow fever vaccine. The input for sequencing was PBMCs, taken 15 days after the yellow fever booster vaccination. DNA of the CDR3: TGTGCCAGCAGTTACTCCCGGGCTAGCGGGGGAACCCAAGAGACCCAGTACTTC. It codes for CASSYSRASGGTQETQYF.